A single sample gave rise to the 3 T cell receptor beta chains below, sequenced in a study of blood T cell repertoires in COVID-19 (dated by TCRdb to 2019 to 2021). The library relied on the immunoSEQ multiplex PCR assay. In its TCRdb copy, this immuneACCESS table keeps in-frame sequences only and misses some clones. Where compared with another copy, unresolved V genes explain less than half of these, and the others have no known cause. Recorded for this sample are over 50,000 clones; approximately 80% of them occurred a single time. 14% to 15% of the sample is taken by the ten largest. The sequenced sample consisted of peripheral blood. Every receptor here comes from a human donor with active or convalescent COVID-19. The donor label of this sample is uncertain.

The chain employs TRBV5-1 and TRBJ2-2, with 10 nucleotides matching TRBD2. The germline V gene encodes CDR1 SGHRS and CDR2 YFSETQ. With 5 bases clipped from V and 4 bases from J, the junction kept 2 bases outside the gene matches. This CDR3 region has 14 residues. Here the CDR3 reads CASREREGTGELFF. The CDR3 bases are TGCGCCAGCAGGGAGCGGGAGGGCACCGGGGAGCTGTTTTTT.

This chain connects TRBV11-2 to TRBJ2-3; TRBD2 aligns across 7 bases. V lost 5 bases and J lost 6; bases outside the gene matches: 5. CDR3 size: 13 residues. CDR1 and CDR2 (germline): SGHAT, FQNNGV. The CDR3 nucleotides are TGTGCCAGCAGCGCTAGCGGCCCCGATACGCAGTATTTT. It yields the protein CASSASGPDTQYF.

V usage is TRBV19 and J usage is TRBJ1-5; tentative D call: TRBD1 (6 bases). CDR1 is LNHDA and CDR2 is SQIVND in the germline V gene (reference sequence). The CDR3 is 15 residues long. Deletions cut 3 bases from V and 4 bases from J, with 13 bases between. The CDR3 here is CASSIGGAINQPQHF. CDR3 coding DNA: TGTGCCAGTAGTATTGGGGGGGCCATAAATCAGCCCCAGCATTTT.